The 25 T cell receptor beta chains below were found in one sample sequenced in a study of monozygotic twins with inflammatory bowel disease (dated 2019 in TCRdb). Library construction relied on 5' RACE. For sequencing, an Illumina HiSeq 2500 was employed. The reads went through TCRdb reprocessing, and each CDR3 protein sequence gets one entry with no DNA. This sample's table contains about 210,000 distinct CDR3 sequences. 7.5% to 8% of the sample goes to the ten largest clones. What was sequenced was blood. The receptors here all came from a human donor with ulcerative colitis or Crohn's disease, or a healthy co-twin of an affected twin (not recorded which).

The rearrangement uses TRBV19 and TRBJ2-1; checking the TCRdb D call of TRBD2 is not possible without DNA. The CDR3 length is 15 residues. Germline V CDR1 and CDR2: LNHDA, SQIVND (reference sequence). CDR3 sequence reads: CASSLFLAGFHEQFF.

The chain couples TRBV7-6 to TRBJ2-7; TCRdb returns TRBD2, unconfirmable since there is no DNA. Looked up from germline, CDR1 is SGHVS and CDR2 is FNYEAQ. CDR3 length: 13 amino acids. CDR3 in amino acids: CASSLTAGGEQYF.

CDR3 in amino acids: CASSPGLGNIQYF. This chain connects TRBV7-3 to TRBJ2-4; checking the TCRdb D call of TRBD2 is not possible without DNA. Germline CDR1 is SGHTA and CDR2 is FQGTGA. This CDR3 is 13 amino acids long.

The chain combines TRBV5-1 with TRBJ2-1; checking the TCRdb D call of TRBD2 is not possible without DNA. The CDR3 extends over 14 amino acids. The V gene's germline CDR1 is SGHRS and CDR2 YFSETQ. CDR3 amino acids: CASRAGGAYNEQFF. Complete variable domain (other parts from reference TRBV5-1 and TRBJ2-1): KAGVTQTPRYLIKTRGQQVTLSCSPISGHRSVSWYQQTPGQGLQFLFEYFSETQRNKGNFPGRFSGRQFSNSRSEMNVSTLELGDSALYLCASRAGGAYNEQFFGPGTRLTVL.

This chain uses TRBV5-4 with TRBJ1-1; checking the TCRdb D call of TRBD1 is not possible without DNA. The CDR3 runs 14 residues. Germline V lookup: CDR1 SGHNT, CDR2 YYREEE (reference sequence). The CDR3 sequence: CASSLAREGNEAFF. The whole variable domain, filled in from reference TRBV5-4 and TRBJ1-1, reads ETGVTQSPTHLIKTRGQQVTLRCSSQSGHNTVSWYQQALGQGPQFIFQYYREEENGRGNFPPRFSGLQFPNYSSELNVNALELDDSALYLCASSLAREGNEAFFGQGTRLTVV.

This chain joins TRBV28 and TRBJ2-1. The CDR3 sequence is 14 residues long. The V gene's germline CDR1 is MDHEN and CDR2 SYDVKM. CDR3 sequence reads: CGSTDPSSYNEQFF.

This sequence joins TRBV10-3 and TRBJ2-5; TCRdb designates TRBD1, a call that cannot be tested without DNA. Germline-derived CDR1 and CDR2 are ENHRY and SYGVKD. The CDR3 covers 13 residues. CDR3 loop: CAINGGPGETQYF.

The chain couples TRBV7-9 to TRBJ2-1; TCRdb's D call of TRBD2 is untestable without DNA. This CDR3 spans 16 amino acids. Germline V gene lookup returns CDR1 SEHNR and CDR2 FQNEAQ (reference sequence). The CDR3 loop is CASSLVRNLAGEEQFF.

V gene TRBV5-6 combines with J gene TRBJ2-2. The CDR3 spans 11 residues. Germline lookup yields CDR1 SGHDT and CDR2 YYEEEE. This CDR3 reads CASSWDGELFF. Supplemented by reference TRBV5-6 and TRBJ2-2, the full variable domain reads DAGVTQSPTHLIKTRGQQVTLRCSPKSGHDTVSWYQQALGQGPQFIFQYYEEEERQRGNFPDRFSGHQFPNYSSELNVNALLLGDSALYLCASSWDGELFFGEGSRLTVL.

The rearrangement uses TRBV5-6 and TRBJ2-5; the D gene TCRdb calls, TRBD1, cannot be checked with no DNA. The CDR3 has 15 residues. Germline CDR1 is SGHDT and CDR2 is YYEEEE. The CDR3 sequence: CASSPRPTAQETQYF. The full variable domain, in which reference TRBV5-6 and TRBJ2-5 provide the parts outside the CDR3, is DAGVTQSPTHLIKTRGQQVTLRCSPKSGHDTVSWYQQALGQGPQFIFQYYEEEERQRGNFPDRFSGHQFPNYSSELNVNALLLGDSALYLCASSPRPTAQETQYFGPGTRLLVL.

This sequence joins TRBV29-1 and TRBJ1-1. This CDR3 spans 12 amino acids. Germline lookup yields CDR1 SQVTM and CDR2 ANQGSEA. CDR3: CSVEDGTPEAFF.

V and J are TRBV5-1 and TRBJ1-6; the TRBD1 assignment by TCRdb is unverifiable without DNA. Per germline, CDR1 SGHRS and CDR2 YFSETQ. The CDR3 is 14 amino acids. This CDR3 reads CASSLGGENSPLHF.

The chain links TRBV5-1 to TRBJ1-1; the D gene TCRdb calls, TRBD1, cannot be checked with no DNA. Germline CDR1 is SGHRS and CDR2 is YFSETQ. The CDR3 length is 15 residues. CDR3 protein: CASSLDASLGAEAFF. Combining the CDR3 with reference TRBV5-1 and TRBJ1-1 gives the whole variable domain KAGVTQTPRYLIKTRGQQVTLSCSPISGHRSVSWYQQTPGQGLQFLFEYFSETQRNKGNFPGRFSGRQFSNSRSEMNVSTLELGDSALYLCASSLDASLGAEAFFGQGTRLTVV.

The chain couples TRBV7-2 to TRBJ2-7; as DNA is missing, the TRBD1 call by TCRdb cannot be tested. Germline CDR1 is SGHTA and CDR2 is FQGNSA. There are 16 residues in the CDR3. This CDR3 is CASSLMGLGPSYEQYF.

The chain carries TRBV6-5 and TRBJ1-1; the TCRdb call, TRBD1, lacks DNA for checking. This CDR3 region has 16 residues. In germline, CDR1 is MNHEY, CDR2 SVGAGI. The CDR3 is CASSYLTQGRITEAFF.

The chain recombines TRBV7-2 with TRBJ2-3; absent DNA, TCRdb's TRBD2 call cannot be checked. The CDR3 runs to 17 residues. The germline V gene encodes CDR1 SGHTA and CDR2 FQGNSA. CDR3 amino acids: CASSLFRSGASTDTQYF. The entire variable domain, with the rest obtained from reference TRBV7-2 and TRBJ2-3, is as follows: GAGVSQSPSNKVTEKGKDVELRCDPISGHTALYWYRQSLGQGLEFLIYFQGNSAPDKSGLPSDRFSAERTGGSVSTLTIQRTQQEDSAVYLCASSLFRSGASTDTQYFGPGTRLTVL.

The CDR3 is CAWSVFTGPRLDTQYF. V usage is TRBV30 and J usage is TRBJ2-3; the TCRdb D gene call, TRBD1, has no DNA to confirm it. The germline V gene encodes CDR1 GTSNPN and CDR2 SVGIG (reference sequence). The CDR3 covers 16 residues. Full variable domain (outside the CDR3, taken from reference TRBV30 and TRBJ2-3): SQTIHQWPATLVQPVGSPLSLECTVEGTSNPNLYWYRQAAGRGLQLLFYSVGIGQISSEVPQNLSASRPQDRQFILSSKKLLLSDSGFYLCAWSVFTGPRLDTQYFGPGTRLTVL.

This sequence joins TRBV29-1 and TRBJ2-5; TCRdb names TRBD1, which stays unverified in the absence of DNA. CDR3 size: 15 residues. The germline V gene encodes CDR1 SQVTM and CDR2 ANQGSEA. CDR3 sequence: CSGGPPQGDTETQYF.

This chain links TRBV7-2 with TRBJ2-7; TCRdb selects TRBD1, and the lack of DNA leaves this call unchecked. This CDR3 spans 13 amino acids. Germline lookup yields CDR1 SGHTA and CDR2 FQGNSA. The CDR3 spells CASSYGTVYEQYF.

This rearrangement joins TRBV30 to TRBJ1-2. The CDR3 totals 11 residues. The germline CDR1 and CDR2 sequences are GTSNPN and SVGIG (reference sequence). CDR3: CAWTSFNGYTF.

The V gene is TRBV7-9, the J gene TRBJ1-6; TCRdb reports TRBD1, a call that lacks DNA to check it against. CDR3 length: 15 residues. Germline-derived CDR1 and CDR2 are SEHNR and FQNEAQ (reference sequence). CDR3 protein: CASSAGTGGYSPLHF.

The CDR3 loop reads CASSEGAGDTGELFF. V usage is TRBV2 and J usage is TRBJ2-2; the TCRdb call, TRBD1, lacks DNA for checking. The length of the CDR3 is 15 residues. Germline V gene data show CDR1 as SNHLY and CDR2 as FYNNEI. The variable domain in full, with the rest retrieved from reference TRBV2 and TRBJ2-2, is EPEVTQTPSHQVTQMGQEVILRCVPISNHLYFYWYRQILGQKVEFLVSFYNNEISEKSEIFDDQFSVERPDGSNFTLKIRSTKLEDSAMYFCASSEGAGDTGELFFGEGSRLTVL.

This chain joins TRBV6-2 or TRBV6-3 and TRBJ2-7; TCRdb's D gene call, TRBD2, goes unchecked for lack of DNA. Germline CDR1 and CDR2: MNHEY and SVGEGT. CDR3 length equals 14 residues. CDR3 sequence: CASSRQSGSYEQYF.

V and J are TRBV7-9 and TRBJ2-7; the TCRdb D gene call, TRBD1, has no DNA to confirm it. The CDR3 has 14 residues. CDR1 SEHNR and CDR2 FQNEAQ come from the germline V gene (reference sequence). The CDR3 is CASSLRGAGYEQYF.

The genes are TRBV20-1 and TRBJ2-1; the TCRdb call, TRBD1, lacks DNA for checking. Germline V gives CDR1 DFQATT, CDR2 SNEGSKA (reference sequence). CDR3 length: 13 amino acids. The CDR3 sequence is CSARVGPDTGQFF.